The 27 T cell receptor beta chains given below trace back to one sample, sequenced in a study of T-cell memory formation after mild COVID-19. TCRdb re-analysed the 5' RACE reads in MiXCR, keeping a single row per CDR3 protein. The sample lists over 70,000 distinct CDR3 sequences; about 14% were seen once. Input material: PBMCs or a T cell subset sorted from them (not recorded which). These receptors were taken from a man aged 18 to 30 who had mild COVID-19 (a few samples of this study predate the infection). Cell type and time point are not known.

This clonotype occurred a few times. The genes are TRBV15 and TRBJ1-1; D is ambiguous. Germline loops: CDR1 LNHNV, CDR2 YYDKDF (reference sequence). The CDR3 is 15 residues long. The V end lost 1 base, the J end lost 2 bases, and 11 bases lay between the germline ends. Here the CDR3 reads CATSRAALGNTEAFF. The CDR3 DNA reads as TGTGCCACCAGCAGAGCGGCCCTCGGAAACACTGAAGCTTTCTTT.

The chain carries TRBV4-1 and TRBJ2-4, with 8 bases matching TRBD1. V shed 3 bases and J 13 bases; nucleotides not matched to a gene: 5. This CDR3 region has 12 residues. The germline V gene encodes CDR1 MGHRA and CDR2 YSYEKL. The CDR3 loop is CASSHSGGGQYF. CDR3 nucleotide sequence: TGCGCCAGCAGCCATTCAGGGGGCGGGCAGTACTTC.

Only a few counts were recorded for this clonotype. The V and J genes are TRBV6-6 and TRBJ1-1; no clear D gene. The CDR3 consists of 13 residues. Trimming shortened V by 2 bases and J by 5 bases, and 9 bases separated the two germline ends. CDR1 is MNHNY and CDR2 is SVGAGI in the germline V gene (reference sequence). The CDR3: CASSYPGGTEAFF. CDR3 coding DNA: TGTGCCAGCAGTTACCCGGGTGGGACTGAAGCTTTCTTT.

This clonotype has just a few counts. The chain's CDR3 is CASSLEGNAEEECIYTF. The DNA for the CDR3 is TGCGCCAGCAGCTTGGAAGGGAATGCGGAGGAGGAATGTATCTACACCTTC. The chain employs TRBV5-1 and TRBJ1-2; D gene uncertain. The CDR3 consists of 17 residues. The germline V gene has CDR1 SGHRS and CDR2 YFSETQ. V lost 0 bases and J 10 bases, leaving 25 bases between the germline ends.

The V gene is TRBV11-2, the J gene TRBJ2-3; D unresolved. The length of the CDR3 is 15 residues. V dropped 4 bases and J dropped 2 bases, with 13 bases sitting between them. Germline CDR1 reads SGHAT; CDR2 reads FQNNGV. CDR3 in DNA: TGTGCCAGCAGCTCGTACCTACGCGACACAGATACGCAGTATTTT. Encoded protein: CASSSYLRDTDTQYF.

This clonotype showed up many times. V usage is TRBV5-1 and J usage is TRBJ2-3; 7 nucleotides agree with TRBD1. With 2 bases clipped from V and 0 bases from J, the junction kept 3 bases outside the gene matches. The CDR3 has 15 residues. Per the germline V gene, CDR1 is SGHRS and CDR2 is YFSETQ. The CDR3 here is CASSFRDRSTDTQYF. The CDR3 nucleotides are TGCGCCAGCAGCTTTCGGGACAGAAGCACAGATACGCAGTATTTT.

This chain connects TRBV2 to TRBJ1-3; D gene unclear. Trimming removed 6 bases at V and 4 bases at J, with 1 base between. The CDR3 covers 10 residues. Germline values: CDR1 SNHLY, CDR2 FYNNEI. CDR3 sequence reads: CASRGNTIYF. DNA of the CDR3: TGTGCCAGCAGGGGAAACACCATATATTTT. The full variable domain, its missing parts supplied by reference TRBV2 and TRBJ1-3, is EPEVTQTPSHQVTQMGQEVILRCVPISNHLYFYWYRQILGQKVEFLVSFYNNEISEKSEIFDDQFSVERPDGSNFTLKIRSTKLEDSAMYFCASRGNTIYFGEGSWLTVV.

The sample holds a few counts of this clonotype. The chain combines TRBV12-3 or TRBV12-4 with TRBJ1-5; 9 bases align to TRBD1. The trim removed 4 bases at V and 6 bases at J, leaving 4 bases unmatched. The CDR3 runs to 14 residues. CDR3 loop: CASSWTGVVQPQHF. The CDR3 DNA reads TGTGCCAGCAGTTGGACAGGGGTGGTTCAGCCCCAGCATTTT.

This clonotype turned up a few times. This chain links TRBV7-9 with TRBJ2-1; TRBD2 matches 9 bases. The CDR3 loop spans 14 amino acids. With 5 bases clipped from V and 5 bases from J, the junction kept 4 bases outside the gene matches. Looked up from germline, CDR1 is SEHNR and CDR2 is FQNEAQ (reference sequence). The CDR3 is CASSVVAGDNEQFF. The CDR3 DNA reads TGTGCCAGCAGCGTTGTAGCGGGGGACAATGAGCAGTTCTTC.

This chain joins TRBV7-6 and TRBJ2-1; TRBD2 matches 9 bases. Germline CDR1 is SGHVS and CDR2 is FNYEAQ. Trimming at V came to 5 bases and at J to 3 bases, leaving 5 bases not matched to a gene. The length of the CDR3 is 15 residues. CDR3 nucleotides: TGTGCCAGCAGCAAACTAGCGGGCGGCTACAATGAGCAGTTCTTC. As protein: CASSKLAGGYNEQFF.

This clonotype turned up a few times. This chain uses TRBV9 with TRBJ1-4; TRBD1 matches 10 bases. This CDR3 comprises 14 residues. Germline CDR1 SGDLS, CDR2 YYNGEE. Losses at the gene ends were 4 bases for V and 10 bases for J; bases not matched to a gene: 7. The CDR3 DNA follows: TGTGCCAGCAGCACTAGGGACAGGGGCGGAAAACTGTTTTTT. The encoded protein is CASSTRDRGGKLFF.

The genes are TRBV11-2 and TRBJ2-3; TRBD2 matches 12 bases. V lost 4 bases, J lost 5 bases, and 7 bases stayed unmatched. CDR3 length: 16 residues. Germline loops: CDR1 SGHAT, CDR2 FQNNGV. This CDR3 reads CASSSSSGGARDTQYF. In DNA, the CDR3 is TGTGCCAGCAGCTCGTCTAGCGGGGGGGCGAGAGATACGCAGTATTTT.

This clonotype was picked up a small number of times. CDR3 amino acids: CSAREGGTQYF. In nucleotides, the CDR3 is TGCAGTGCTAGAGAGGGTGGAACGCAGTATTTT. The gene calls are TRBV20-1 and TRBJ2-3; D remains unclear. The length of the CDR3 is 11 residues. Trimming shortened V by 0 bases and J by 9 bases, and 7 bases separated the two germline ends. CDR1 is DFQATT, CDR2 SNEGSKA, per germline (reference sequence).

The rearrangement joins TRBV12-3 or TRBV12-4 to TRBJ2-3; 7 bases are a match to TRBD2. The CDR3 runs 13 residues. The junction had 8 bases not matched to a gene; V was cut back by 8 bases and J by 6 bases. CDR3 amino acids: CASGGDSFDTQYF. The DNA for the CDR3 is TGTGCCAGCGGGGGGGACTCTTTCGATACGCAGTATTTT.

In its sample, this clonotype was seen a few times. This chain uses TRBV7-9 with TRBJ1-1; weak D call: TRBD1 (5 bases). Germline V CDR1 and CDR2: SEHNR, FQNEAQ (reference sequence). V gave up 2 bases and J gave up 1 base, with 8 bases separating them. The CDR3 length is 14 residues. The CDR3 protein is CASSLQGGNTEAFF. As DNA, the CDR3 is TGTGCCAGCAGCTTACAGGGAGGGAACACTGAAGCTTTCTTT. The full variable domain, rest sourced from reference TRBV7-9 and TRBJ1-1, is DTGVSQNPRHKITKRGQNVTFRCDPISEHNRLYWYRQTLGQGPEFLTYFQNEAQLEKSRLLSDRFSAERPKGSFSTLEIQRTEQGDSAMYLCASSLQGGNTEAFFGQGTRLTVV.

The chain joins TRBV6-2 or TRBV6-3 to TRBJ2-3; either TRBD1 or TRBD2 may supply D (5 bases each). Germline CDR1 is MNHEY and CDR2 is SVGEGT. With 4 bases removed from V and 11 bases from J, the gap between germline ends came to 13 bases. The CDR3 is 12 amino acids. CDR3 region: CASSFPGPGQYF. In DNA form, the CDR3 reads TGTGCCAGCAGTTTCCCGGGACCTGGGCAGTATTTT.

This clonotype appeared a few times. The chain recombines TRBV7-9 with TRBJ2-7, with no clear D. The CDR3 loop spans 14 amino acids. Per the germline V gene, CDR1 is SEHNR and CDR2 is FQNEAQ (reference sequence). With 4 bases removed from V and 2 bases from J, the gap between germline ends came to 12 bases. The CDR3 coding sequence is TGTGCCAGCAGCTCGGACCGGCGACCCTACGAGCAGTACTTC. This encodes CASSSDRRPYEQYF.

V and J are TRBV7-3 and TRBJ2-5; a possible D gene is TRBD1 (6 bases). Germline CDR1 reads SGHTA; CDR2 reads FQGTGA. The CDR3 is 15 amino acids. V lost 5 bases, J lost 4 bases, and 17 bases lay in between. CDR3 region: CASSLQGGAGETQYF. The CDR3 coding sequence is TGTGCCAGCAGCCTACAGGGTGGGGCGGGAGAGACCCAGTACTTC.

V is TRBV11-1 and J is TRBJ2-1, with 7 bases identical to TRBD1. The CDR3 contains 16 residues. V lost 5 bases, J lost 12 bases, and 19 bases stayed unmatched. CDR1 and CDR2 from the germline V gene are SGHAT and FQDESV (reference sequence). CDR3 in amino acids: CASSRDTGQELPGQFF. The DNA for the CDR3 is TGTGCCAGCAGCAGAGATACAGGACAGGAGCTCCCCGGGCAGTTCTTC.

This clonotype was picked up a small number of times. J is TRBJ2-5 and V is TRBV5-5; weak D call: TRBD1 (6 bases). Germline lookup yields CDR1 SGHKS and CDR2 YYEKEE (reference sequence). This CDR3 is 13 amino acids long. The V and J ends lost 1 base and 4 bases respectively, with 8 bases between them. CDR3 amino acids: CASSLFRGETQYF. In nucleotides, the CDR3 is TGTGCCAGCAGCTTGTTCAGGGGAGAGACCCAGTACTTC.

This clonotype was counted a few times. The chain recombines TRBV27 with TRBJ2-1, with TRBD2 matching 10 bases. There are 16 residues in the CDR3. Germline CDR1 MNHEY, CDR2 SMNVEV (reference sequence). The junction had 7 bases not matched to a gene; V was cut back by 7 bases and J by 1 base. The CDR3 DNA reads as TGTGCCAGCACCAAGCGGGGGGGCCGTTCCTACAATGAGCAGTTCTTC. This translates into CASTKRGGRSYNEQFF.

In this sample, this clonotype turned up a few times. This chain connects TRBV29-1 to TRBJ1-2; D unresolved. Germline CDR1 and CDR2: SQVTM and ANQGSEA. V shed 1 base and J shed 4 bases, with 10 bases lying between them. CDR3 size: 13 residues. CDR3 loop: CSVEAPDSYGYTF. CDR3 coding DNA: TGCAGCGTTGAAGCACCGGATTCCTATGGCTACACCTTC.

The chain is built from TRBV5-6 and TRBJ1-2, with TRBD1 matching over 8 bases. This CDR3 has 21 residues. Germline values: CDR1 SGHDT, CDR2 YYEEEE. V lost 4 bases to trimming and J lost 3 bases; unmatched junction nucleotides: 26. The CDR3 spells CASSATVQRNGTGGPHYGYTF. The CDR3 region has the DNA TGTGCCAGCAGCGCCACCGTACAAAGAAACGGTACAGGGGGTCCTCACTATGGCTACACCTTC.

This chain joins TRBV15 and TRBJ2-1, with no clear D. The CDR3 extends over 12 amino acids. Germline CDR1 LNHNV, CDR2 YYDKDF (reference sequence). V was shortened by 6 bases and J by 8 bases, with 11 bases between the two germline ends. The chain's CDR3 is CATSIGVYEQFF. CDR3 DNA sequence: TGTGCCACCAGTATCGGTGTCTATGAGCAGTTCTTC. Variable domain in full (rest from reference TRBV15 and TRBJ2-1): DAMVIQNPRYQVTQFGKPVTLSCSQTLNHNVMYWYQQKSSQAPKLLFHYYDKDFNNEADTPDNFQSRRPNTSFCFLDIRSPGLGDTAMYLCATSIGVYEQFFGPGTRLTVL.

This clonotype was recorded many times. The V gene is TRBV7-3, the J gene TRBJ2-3; 7 bases agree with TRBD2. V gave up 0 bases and J gave up 4 bases; unmatched junction bases: 4. The CDR3 sequence is 15 residues long. Germline V CDR1 and CDR2: SGHTA, FQGTGA. CDR3: CASSLTGRVADTQYF. The CDR3 nucleotides read TGTGCCAGCAGCTTAACAGGGAGGGTAGCAGATACGCAGTATTTT.

The V gene is TRBV12-3 or TRBV12-4, the J gene TRBJ1-1; 11 bases line up with TRBD1. This CDR3 region has 14 residues. The J segment lost 4 bases and the V segment lost 7 bases, leaving 5 bases of the junction unmatched. For the CDR3, the DNA is TGTGCCAGCATTCTAGGGACAGGGGGCACTGAAGCTTTCTTT. Its translation is CASILGTGGTEAFF.

The table lists this clonotype with many counts. This rearrangement joins TRBV12-3 or TRBV12-4 to TRBJ1-2, with 10 nucleotides matching TRBD1. V gave up 5 bases and J gave up 8 bases; unmatched junction bases: 8. This CDR3 comprises 14 residues. The CDR3 protein is CASSLTGGSWGYTF. Written as DNA, the CDR3 is TGTGCCAGCAGTCTGACAGGGGGCAGCTGGGGCTACACCTTC.